This TCR beta chain was captured in a study of CD8 T cells in ankylosing spondylitis (dated by TCRdb to the late 2010s). In the study overall: T cell receptor beta repertoires were profiled in healthy donors and ankylosing spondylitis patients so that disease-linked TCR variants could be found. In total, the full study cohort was made up of about 110 healthy donors and 25 or so ankylosing spondylitis patients. Peripheral blood samples were taken, and synovial fluid was additionally collected from ankylosing spondylitis patients.

The CDR3, cysteine through phenylalanine, is 13 amino acids long. Only CDR3 DNA is held: 39 bases, read in frame from base 1. Trimming at the junction amounts to 6 bases on V and 13 bases on J, and the germline ends lie 22 bases apart. The germline V gene supplies CDR1 MDHEN and CDR2 SYDVKM. There are a few counts of this clonotype. No cognate antigen has been identified for it. Nothing much larger sits one base from this clone, and base qualities are not available. Paper-wide results and their limitations: The disease-linked clones were reported as significantly enriched in matched synovial fluid samples from ankylosing spondylitis patients. A TCR beta motif of eight highly homologous amino acid variants appeared characteristic of blood from ankylosing spondylitis patients. Some of the motif variants had been reported before in the synovial fluid and blood of reactive arthritis patients, a finding that suggests common disease-initiation mechanisms. The disease-linked clones showed a CD8+ phenotype and occurred at relatively low frequencies in peripheral blood.

Instrument on record: Illumina HiSeq 2500. Quantitative 5'-RACE with molecular barcodes was used to prepare TCR beta libraries. The original pipeline was this. A new computational method based on a probabilistic model of VDJ rearrangement was used to identify disease-linked TCR variants. TCRdb reran the public reads through fastp at Q25 and MiXCR, keeping productive beta chains. Each record represents a unique CDR3 protein, reported with the most common genes and DNA among its rows. The V and J calls come from TCRdb's annotation, not from the publication. This sample has roughly 40,000 distinct CDR3 sequences in its table, and approximately 11% of those were observed once. The top ten clonotypes cover roughly 1.3% of the sample.

The sequence derives from a male donor with ankylosing spondylitis or in good health (not recorded which). Sequencing was carried out using blood, either unsorted or a sorted T cell fraction (not recorded which). This chain is built from TRBV28 and TRBJ2-7; the D segment is perhaps TRBD1 or TRBD2, each sharing 5 matched bases. The DNA sequence is given as TGTGCCAGCAGACGTGAACCGGGACCCAAGTTCTACTTC. It codes for CASRREPGPKFYF.